The clone carrying this TCR beta chain is a singleton in its sample. What it binds is unknown. The sample belongs to a study of cytomegalovirus exposure and HLA in healthy donors. With 60 Vbeta and 13 Jbeta primers, the PCR was carried out. Generated by immunoSEQ multiplex PCR, the TCRdb table keeps only in-frame clones and is missing some. The top ten clones hold approximately 3.7% of a sample with about 99,000 clones, roughly 79% of them seen once. Study-level results: It was reported in a later analysis that an Asian-associated ancestry cluster showed fewer N-insertions than the approximately 700-donor mean.

This CDR3 spans 15 amino acids. The germline V gene has CDR1 SGDLS and CDR2 YYNGEE. V lost 3 bases to trimming and J lost 7 bases; unmatched junction nucleotides: 11. The sample was PBMCs. This chain links TRBV9 with TRBJ1-1, with 8 nucleotides matching TRBD1. This receptor was taken from a man in his fifties or sixties in good health and CMV-seropositive. This chain's CDR3 is CASSENLQGGSEAFF. CDR3 nucleotide sequence: TGTGCCAGCAGCGAGAATTTACAGGGGGGAAGTGAAGCTTTCTTT.